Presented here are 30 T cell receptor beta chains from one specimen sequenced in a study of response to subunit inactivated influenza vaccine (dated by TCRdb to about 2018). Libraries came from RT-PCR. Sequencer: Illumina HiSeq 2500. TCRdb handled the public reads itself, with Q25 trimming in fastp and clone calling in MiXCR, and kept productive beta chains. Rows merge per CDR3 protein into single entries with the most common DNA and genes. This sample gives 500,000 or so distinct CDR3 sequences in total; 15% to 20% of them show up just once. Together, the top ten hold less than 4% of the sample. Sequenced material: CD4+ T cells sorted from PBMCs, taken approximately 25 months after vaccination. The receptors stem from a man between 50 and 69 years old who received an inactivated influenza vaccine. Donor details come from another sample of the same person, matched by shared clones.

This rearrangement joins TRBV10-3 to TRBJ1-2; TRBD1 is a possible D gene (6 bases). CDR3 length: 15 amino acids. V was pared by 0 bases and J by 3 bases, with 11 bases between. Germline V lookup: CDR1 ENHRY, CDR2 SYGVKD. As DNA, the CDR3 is TGTGCCATCAGTGAGTCGACGGCAGGGGACTATGGCTACACCTTC. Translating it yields CAISESTAGDYGYTF.

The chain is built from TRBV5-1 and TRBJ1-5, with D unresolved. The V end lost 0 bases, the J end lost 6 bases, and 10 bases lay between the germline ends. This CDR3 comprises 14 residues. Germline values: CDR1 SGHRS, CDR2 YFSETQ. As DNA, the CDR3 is TGCGCCAGCAGCTTGGTAGGAGGGAGTCAGCCCCAGCATTTT. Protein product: CASSLVGGSQPQHF.

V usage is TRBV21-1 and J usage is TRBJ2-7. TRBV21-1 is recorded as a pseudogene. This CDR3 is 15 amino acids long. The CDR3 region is CASPKRESGDYEQYF. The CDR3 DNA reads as TGTGCCAGCCCCAAAAGGGAATCTGGGGACTACGAGCAGTACTTC.

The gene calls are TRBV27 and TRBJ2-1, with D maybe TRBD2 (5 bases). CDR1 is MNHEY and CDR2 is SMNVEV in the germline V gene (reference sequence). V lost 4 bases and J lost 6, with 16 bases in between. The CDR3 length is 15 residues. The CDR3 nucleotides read TGTGCCAGCAGTTCTCACAGAGGGCAGATCAATGAGCAGTTCTTC. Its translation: CASSSHRGQINEQFF.

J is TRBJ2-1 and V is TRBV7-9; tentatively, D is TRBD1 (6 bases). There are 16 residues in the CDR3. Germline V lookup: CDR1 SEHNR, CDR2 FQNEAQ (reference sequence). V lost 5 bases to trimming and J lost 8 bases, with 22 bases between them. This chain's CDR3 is CASSPAPERGYDEQFF. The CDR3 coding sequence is TGTGCCAGCAGCCCGGCCCCGGAAAGGGGGTACGATGAGCAGTTCTTC.

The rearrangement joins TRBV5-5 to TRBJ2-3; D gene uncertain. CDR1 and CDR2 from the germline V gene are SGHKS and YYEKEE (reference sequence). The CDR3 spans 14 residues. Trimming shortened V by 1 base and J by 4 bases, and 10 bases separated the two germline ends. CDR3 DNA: TGTGCCAGCAGCTTGCCCGGCGGCGCAGATACGCAGTATTTT. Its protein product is CASSLPGGADTQYF.

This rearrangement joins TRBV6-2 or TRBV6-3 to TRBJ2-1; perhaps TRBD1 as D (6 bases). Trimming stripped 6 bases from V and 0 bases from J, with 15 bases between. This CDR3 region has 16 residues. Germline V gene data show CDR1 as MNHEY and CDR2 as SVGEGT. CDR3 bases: TGTGCCAGCAGATTTCCTGACAGGTACTCCTACAATGAGCAGTTCTTC. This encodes CASRFPDRYSYNEQFF.

This chain's CDR3 is CASSLGQGGHNEQFF. The DNA of the CDR3 is TGCGCCAGCAGCTTGGGACAGGGAGGACACAATGAGCAGTTCTTC. The chain employs TRBV5-1 and TRBJ2-1; D may be TRBD1 (7 bases). Germline CDR1 SGHRS, CDR2 YFSETQ. V lost 0 bases and J lost 5, with 12 bases in between. The CDR3 is made up of 15 amino acids.

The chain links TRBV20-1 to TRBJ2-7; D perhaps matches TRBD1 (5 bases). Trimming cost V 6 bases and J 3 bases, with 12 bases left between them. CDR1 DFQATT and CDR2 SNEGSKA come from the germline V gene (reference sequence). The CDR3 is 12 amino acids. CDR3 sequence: CSAPDQGYEQYF. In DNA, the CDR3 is TGCAGTGCCCCCGACCAGGGCTACGAGCAGTACTTC.

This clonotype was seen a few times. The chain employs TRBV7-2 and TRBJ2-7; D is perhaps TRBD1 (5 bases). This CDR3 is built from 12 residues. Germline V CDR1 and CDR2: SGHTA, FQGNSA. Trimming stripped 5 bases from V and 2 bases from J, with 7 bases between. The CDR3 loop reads CASSKTAYEQYF. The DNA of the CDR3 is TGTGCCAGCAGCAAGACAGCCTACGAGCAGTACTTC.

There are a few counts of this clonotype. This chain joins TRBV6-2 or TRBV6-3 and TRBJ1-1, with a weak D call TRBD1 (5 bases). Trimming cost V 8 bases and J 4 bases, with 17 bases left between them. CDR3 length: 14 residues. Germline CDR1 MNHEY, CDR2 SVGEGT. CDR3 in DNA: TGTGCCAGCCTCCCTTTCCCGGGGGGCACTGAAGCTTTCTTT. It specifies CASLPFPGGTEAFF.

The CDR3 bases are TGTGCCAGTAGTCAGGACTATAGCAATCAGCCCCAGCATTTT. It translates to CASSQDYSNQPQHF. J is TRBJ1-5 and V is TRBV19; no clear D gene. V was shortened by 5 bases and J by 0 bases, with 8 bases between the two germline ends. Germline CDR1 and CDR2: LNHDA and SQIVND (reference sequence). The CDR3 sequence is 14 residues long.

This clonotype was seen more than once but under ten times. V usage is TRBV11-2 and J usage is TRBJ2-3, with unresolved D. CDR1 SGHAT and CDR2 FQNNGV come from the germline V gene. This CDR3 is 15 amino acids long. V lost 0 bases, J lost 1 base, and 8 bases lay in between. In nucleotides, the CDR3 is TGTGCCAGCAGCTTAGATGGGGTTGGCACAGATACGCAGTATTTT. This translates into CASSLDGVGTDTQYF.

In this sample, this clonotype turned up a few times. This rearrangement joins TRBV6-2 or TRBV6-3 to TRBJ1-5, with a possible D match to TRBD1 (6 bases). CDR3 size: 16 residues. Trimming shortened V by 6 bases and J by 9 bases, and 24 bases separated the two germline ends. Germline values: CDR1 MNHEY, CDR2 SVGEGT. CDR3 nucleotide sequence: TGTGCCAGCAGCCTCTTAGCTAGGGGACATTCCGGGCCCCAGCATTTT. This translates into CASSLLARGHSGPQHF.

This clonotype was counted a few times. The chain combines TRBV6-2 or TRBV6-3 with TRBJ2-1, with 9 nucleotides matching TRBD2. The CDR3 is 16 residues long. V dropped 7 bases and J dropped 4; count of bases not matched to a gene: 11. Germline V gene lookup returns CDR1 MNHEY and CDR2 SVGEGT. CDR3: CASNGASGDKYNEQFF. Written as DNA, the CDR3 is TGTGCCAGCAATGGCGCTAGCGGGGACAAATACAATGAGCAGTTCTTC.

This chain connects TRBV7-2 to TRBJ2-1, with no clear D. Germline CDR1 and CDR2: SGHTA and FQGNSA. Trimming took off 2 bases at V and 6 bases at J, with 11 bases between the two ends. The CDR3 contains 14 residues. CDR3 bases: TGTGCCAGCAGCTTATCCTTCCCGGGCAATGAGCAGTTCTTC. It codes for CASSLSFPGNEQFF.

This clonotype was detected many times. The CDR3 region has the DNA TGTGCCATCAGTCGGGACGGGGTGTATAATTCACCCCTCCACTTT. Translated: CAISRDGVYNSPLHF. The chain joins TRBV10-3 to TRBJ1-6; D may be TRBD1 (5 bases). The V and J ends lost 5 bases and 4 bases respectively, with 12 bases between them. The CDR3 sequence is 15 residues long. Germline CDR1 reads ENHRY; CDR2 reads SYGVKD.

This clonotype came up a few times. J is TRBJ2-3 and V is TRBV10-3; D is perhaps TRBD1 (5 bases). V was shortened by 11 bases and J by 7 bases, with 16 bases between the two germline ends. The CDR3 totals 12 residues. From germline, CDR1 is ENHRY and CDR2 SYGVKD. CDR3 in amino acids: CAHQGQGNTQYF. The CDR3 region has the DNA TGTGCCCATCAGGGCCAGGGAAATACGCAGTATTTT.

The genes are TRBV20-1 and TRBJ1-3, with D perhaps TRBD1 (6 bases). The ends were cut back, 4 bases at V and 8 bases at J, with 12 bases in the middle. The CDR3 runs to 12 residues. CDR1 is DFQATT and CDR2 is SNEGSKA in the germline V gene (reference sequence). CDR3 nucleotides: TGCAGTGCTACTTACAGGGCGGACACCATATATTTT. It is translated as CSATYRADTIYF.

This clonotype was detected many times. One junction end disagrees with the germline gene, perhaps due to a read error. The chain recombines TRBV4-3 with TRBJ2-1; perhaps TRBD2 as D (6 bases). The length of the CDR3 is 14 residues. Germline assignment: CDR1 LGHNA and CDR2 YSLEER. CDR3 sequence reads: CASSQGGAYNEQFF. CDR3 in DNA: TGTGCCAGCAGCCAAGGAGGGGCCTACAATGAGCAGTTCTTC.

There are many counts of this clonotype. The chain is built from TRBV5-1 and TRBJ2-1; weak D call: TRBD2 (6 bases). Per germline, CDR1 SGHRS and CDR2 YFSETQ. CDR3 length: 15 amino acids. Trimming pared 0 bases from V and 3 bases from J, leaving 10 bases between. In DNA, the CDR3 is TGCGCCAGCAGCTTGGAAAGCGGGTTCTACAATGAGCAGTTCTTC. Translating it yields CASSLESGFYNEQFF.

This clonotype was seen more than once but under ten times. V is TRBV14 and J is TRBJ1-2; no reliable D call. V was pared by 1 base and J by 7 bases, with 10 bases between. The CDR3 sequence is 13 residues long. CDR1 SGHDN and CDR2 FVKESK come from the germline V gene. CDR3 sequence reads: CASSQGRLSGYTF. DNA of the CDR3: TGTGCCAGCAGCCAAGGCAGGCTCTCTGGCTACACCTTC.

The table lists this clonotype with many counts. The chain's CDR3 is CASSLRRRGQGGNQPQHF. CDR3 in DNA: TGTGCCAGCAGCTTACGGAGGAGAGGACAGGGGGGCAATCAGCCCCAGCATTTT. The chain is built from TRBV7-8 and TRBJ1-5; the match to TRBD1 covers 10 bases. Trimming at V came to 2 bases and at J to 2 bases, leaving 9 bases not matched to a gene. The CDR3 spans 18 residues. CDR1 and CDR2 (germline): SGHVS, FQNEAQ. The full variable domain, in which reference TRBV7-8 and TRBJ1-5 provide the parts outside the CDR3, is GAGVSQSPRYKVAKRGQDVALRCDPISGHVSLFWYQQALGQGPEFLTYFQNEAQLDKSGLPSDRFFAERPEGSVSTLKIQRTQQEDSAVYLCASSLRRRGQGGNQPQHFGDGTRLSIL.

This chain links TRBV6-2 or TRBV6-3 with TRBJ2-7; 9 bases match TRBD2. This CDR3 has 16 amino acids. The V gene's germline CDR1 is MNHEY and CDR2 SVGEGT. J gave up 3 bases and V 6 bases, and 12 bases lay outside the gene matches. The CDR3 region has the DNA TGTGCCAGCAGAGCTCTCCGCGCGGGGGGGCACTACGAGCAGTACTTC. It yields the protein CASRALRAGGHYEQYF.

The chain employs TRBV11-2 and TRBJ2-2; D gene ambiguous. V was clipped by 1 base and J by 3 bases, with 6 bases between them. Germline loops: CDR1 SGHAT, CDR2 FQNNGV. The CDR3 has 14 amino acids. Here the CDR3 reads CASSLAWDTGELFF. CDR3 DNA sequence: TGTGCCAGCAGCTTAGCTTGGGACACCGGGGAGCTGTTTTTT.

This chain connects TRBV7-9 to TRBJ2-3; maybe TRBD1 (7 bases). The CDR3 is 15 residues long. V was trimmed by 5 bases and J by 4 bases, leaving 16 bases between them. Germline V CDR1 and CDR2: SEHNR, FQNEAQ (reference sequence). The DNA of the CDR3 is TGTGCCAGCAGCCCGCGGGACAGAGAGCCAGATACGCAGTATTTT. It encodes CASSPRDREPDTQYF. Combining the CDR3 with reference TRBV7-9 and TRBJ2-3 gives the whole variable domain DTGVSQNPRHKITKRGQNVTFRCDPISEHNRLYWYRQTLGQGPEFLTYFQNEAQLEKSRLLSDRFSAERPKGSFSTLEIQRTEQGDSAMYLCASSPRDREPDTQYFGPGTRLTVL.

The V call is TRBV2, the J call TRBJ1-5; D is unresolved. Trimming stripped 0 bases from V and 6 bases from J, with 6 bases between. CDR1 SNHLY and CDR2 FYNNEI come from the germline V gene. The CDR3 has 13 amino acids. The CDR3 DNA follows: TGTGCCAGCAGTGAAGCCGTTGGTCAGCCCCAGCATTTT. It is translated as CASSEAVGQPQHF.

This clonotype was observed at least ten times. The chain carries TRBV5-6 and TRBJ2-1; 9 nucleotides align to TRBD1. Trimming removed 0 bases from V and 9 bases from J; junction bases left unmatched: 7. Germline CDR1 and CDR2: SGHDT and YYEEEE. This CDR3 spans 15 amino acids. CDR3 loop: CASSLDRGLRSEQFF. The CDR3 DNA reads TGTGCCAGCAGCTTGGACAGGGGGCTTAGGTCTGAGCAGTTCTTC.

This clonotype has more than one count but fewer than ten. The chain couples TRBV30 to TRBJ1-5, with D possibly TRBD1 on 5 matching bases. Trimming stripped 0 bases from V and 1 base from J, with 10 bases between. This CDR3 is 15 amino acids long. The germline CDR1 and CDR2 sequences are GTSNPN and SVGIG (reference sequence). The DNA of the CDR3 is TGTGCCTGGAGTGTAGGCGGGGCGAGCAATCAGCCCCAGCATTTT. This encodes CAWSVGGASNQPQHF.

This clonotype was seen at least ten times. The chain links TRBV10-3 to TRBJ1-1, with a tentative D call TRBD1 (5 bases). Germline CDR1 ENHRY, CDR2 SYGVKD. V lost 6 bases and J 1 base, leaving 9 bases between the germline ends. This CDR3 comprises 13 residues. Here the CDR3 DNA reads TGTGCCATCAGGGGGACGGGGAACACTGAAGCTTTCTTT. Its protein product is CAIRGTGNTEAFF.